This entry concerns a single T cell receptor (beta chain). The data belong to a study of cytomegalovirus exposure and HLA in healthy donors. Primers for the PCR totalled 60 Vbeta and 13 Jbeta. Measured with immunoSEQ multiplex PCR; TCRdb has only the in-frame clones, and not every one. The repertoire holds around 140,000 clones, with approximately 75% as singletons. Germline CDR1 is SEHNR and CDR2 is FQNEAQ (reference sequence). Trimming removed 1 base at V and 5 bases at J, with 17 bases between. CDR3 size: 17 residues. The TCR comes from a man aged 50 to 60 in good health and CMV-seropositive. The sequencing sample was made of PBMCs. The V and J genes are TRBV7-9 and TRBJ2-2; D might be TRBD1 (5 bases). The CDR3 coding sequence is TGTGCCAGCAGCTTAGTACTGAAGGCGCAGGGAACCGGGGAGCTGTTTTTT. This sequence encodes CASSLVLKAQGTGELFF. Full variable domain (missing parts from reference TRBV7-9 and TRBJ2-2): DTGVSQNPRHKITKRGQNVTFRCDPISEHNRLYWYRQTLGQGPEFLTYFQNEAQLEKSRLLSDRFSAERPKGSFSTLEIQRTEQGDSAMYLCASSLVLKAQGTGELFFGEGSRLTVL.